Each of the 10 T cell receptor beta chains below was sequenced from the same sample in a study of T-cell memory formation after mild COVID-19. TCRdb re-called the 5' RACE reads through MiXCR, storing one row per CDR3 protein. Of some 210,000 distinct CDR3 sequences listed, over 9.5% are singletons. The sequenced sample consisted of PBMCs or a T cell subset sorted from them (not recorded which). These receptors came from a man younger than 30 who had mild COVID-19 (a few samples of this study predate the infection). Cell type and time point are not known.

As DNA, the CDR3 is TGTGCCAGCAGTTCTCACGGGGGGGGAGAGACCCAGTACTTC. It is translated as CASSSHGGGETQYF. The V and J genes are TRBV28 and TRBJ2-5; 8 bases are shared with TRBD2. CDR1 is MDHEN and CDR2 is SYDVKM in the germline V gene. Trimming cost V 4 bases and J 4 bases; bases outside gene matches: 5. The CDR3 has 14 residues.

This clonotype has a count of ten or more. This chain uses TRBV23-1 with TRBJ2-5, with TRBD1 as a possible D gene (6 bases). TRBV23-1 is filed as an ORF, its function uncertain. Trimming took off 6 bases at V and 1 base at J, with 12 bases between the two ends. The CDR3 has 14 amino acids. The CDR3 loop is CASRTGLPQETQYF. The DNA for the CDR3 is TGCGCCAGCAGGACAGGACTTCCCCAAGAGACCCAGTACTTC.

This clonotype was picked up a small number of times. The V and J genes are TRBV7-2 and TRBJ1-1; the D gene is possibly TRBD1 (6 bases). The V end lost 5 bases, the J end lost 5 bases, and 12 bases lay between the germline ends. This CDR3 comprises 13 residues. The germline V gene has CDR1 SGHTA and CDR2 FQGNSA. The CDR3 loop reads CASSQQGRTEAFF. In DNA, the CDR3 is TGTGCCAGCAGCCAACAGGGCCGGACTGAAGCTTTCTTT.

The chain recombines TRBV7-2 with TRBJ1-5; D remains unclear. CDR1 is SGHTA and CDR2 is FQGNSA in the germline V gene. CDR3 length equals 13 residues. V was trimmed by 2 bases and J by 4 bases, leaving 6 bases between them. The DNA of the CDR3 is TGTGCCAGCAGCTTACAGGAGAATCAGCCCCAGCATTTT. Protein sequence: CASSLQENQPQHF.

This clonotype was seen only a few times. V is TRBV5-4 and J is TRBJ1-1; D gene unclear. The length of the CDR3 is 15 residues. Germline values: CDR1 SGHNT, CDR2 YYREEE (reference sequence). Trimming took 0 bases from V and 1 from J, leaving 10 bases between them. The CDR3 DNA reads TGTGCCAGCAGCTTGGACCCGGGCGGGAACACTGAAGCTTTCTTT. Translation: CASSLDPGGNTEAFF.

This clonotype was seen more than once but under ten times. The rearrangement joins TRBV5-1 to TRBJ1-6; D not certain. Trimming stripped 4 bases from V and 10 bases from J, with 15 bases between. This CDR3 is 14 amino acids long. Germline V gene sequence: CDR1 SGHRS, CDR2 YFSETQ. DNA of the CDR3: TGCGCCAGCAGCGACGGGGAAATGGGGTCACCCCTCCACTTT. This translates into CASSDGEMGSPLHF.

The rearrangement joins TRBV7-2 to TRBJ1-2; 7 bases map to TRBD1. This CDR3 is 15 amino acids long. Trimming cost V 3 bases and J 2 bases; bases outside gene matches: 6. Germline V lookup: CDR1 SGHTA, CDR2 FQGNSA. CDR3 DNA: TGTGCCAGCAGCTTGGGGAAGGGACAGAACTATGGCTACACCTTC. It codes for CASSLGKGQNYGYTF.

The CDR3 DNA sequence: TGTGCCAGCAGTTTAGGGGCGAACGGGGCTTTCTTT. This gives the protein CASSLGANGAFF. The rearrangement uses TRBV12-3 or TRBV12-4 and TRBJ1-1; D ambiguous. V gave up 1 base and J gave up 11 bases, with 11 bases separating them. The CDR3 sequence is 12 residues long.

This clonotype has only one observation. V and J are TRBV7-3 and TRBJ2-1, with 9 bases aligning to TRBD2. The V segment lost 4 bases and the J segment 11 bases; nucleotides outside the gene matches: 3. In germline, CDR1 is SGHTA, CDR2 FQGTGA. The CDR3 covers 12 residues. The CDR3 is CASSSGTSKQFF. Written as DNA, the CDR3 is TGTGCCAGCAGCTCCGGGACTAGCAAGCAGTTCTTC.

The chain employs TRBV4-2 and TRBJ2-5, with TRBD1 matching over 7 bases. Trimming at V came to 3 bases and at J to 2 bases, leaving 6 bases not matched to a gene. The CDR3 contains 15 residues. The germline V gene has CDR1 LGHNA and CDR2 YNFKEQ. Written as DNA, the CDR3 is TGTGCCAGCAGCCAGGGGACAGTCGAACAAGAGACCCAGTACTTC. This codes for CASSQGTVEQETQYF.